The rows below give T cell receptor beta chains drawn from one sample of a study of blood T cell repertoires in COVID-19. Produced via immunoSEQ multiplex PCR; TCRdb's table is partial and in-frame only. The data contain roughly 200,000 clones, approximately 90% of them singletons. The sequenced sample was peripheral blood. These receptors were collected from a man in his 70s with acute or convalescent COVID-19. Both conserved end residues are part of each CDR3. The order of the fields is D gene, V gene, CDR3 length, J gene, clone size, CDR3 DNA, CDR3 protein. A D gene is named only where the DNA matches it firmly. Clone size appears in some rows only: once, few, many, or a class for an expanded clone.

d_call: .
v_call: TRBV28
cdr3_length: 15
j_call: TRBJ2-1
clone_size: .
cdr3_nt: TGTGCCAGCAGTTTAAGGGGCAGCTCCTACAATGAGCAGTTCTTC
cdr3_aa: CASSLRGSSYNEQFF

d_call: TRBD2
v_call: TRBV11-2
cdr3_length: 16
j_call: TRBJ2-3
clone_size: .
cdr3_nt: TGTGCCAGCAGCCCTCTGGCGGGAGGGGGCACAGATACGCAGTATTTT
cdr3_aa: CASSPLAGGGTDTQYF

d_call: .
v_call: TRBV2
cdr3_length: 16
j_call: TRBJ1-4
clone_size: .
cdr3_nt: TGTGCCAGCAGTGAATATGCGGCAGGGGCTAATGAAAAACTGTTTTTT
cdr3_aa: CASSEYAAGANEKLFF

d_call: TRBD1
v_call: TRBV2
cdr3_length: 15
j_call: TRBJ1-2
clone_size: few
cdr3_nt: TGTGCCAGCAGTGAGGGACAGCTTTTTAACTATGGCTACACCTTC
cdr3_aa: CASSEGQLFNYGYTF

d_call: TRBD2
v_call: TRBV7-2
cdr3_length: 17
j_call: TRBJ2-7
clone_size: .
cdr3_nt: TGTGCCAGCAGCTTAGTATCTAGCGGGAGGTCCTCCTACGAGCAGTACTTC
cdr3_aa: CASSLVSSGRSSYEQYF

d_call: .
v_call: TRBV5-5
cdr3_length: 15
j_call: TRBJ1-5
clone_size: .
cdr3_nt: TGTGCCAGCAGCTTCTTTCCTAATAGCAATCAGCCCCAGCATTTT
cdr3_aa: CASSFFPNSNQPQHF

d_call: .
v_call: TRBV30
cdr3_length: 11
j_call: TRBJ2-1
clone_size: .
cdr3_nt: TGTGCCTGGAGTGACAGGAATGAGCAGTTCTTC
cdr3_aa: CAWSDRNEQFF

d_call: .
v_call: TRBV18
cdr3_length: 18
j_call: TRBJ1-3
clone_size: .
cdr3_nt: TGTGCCAGCTCACCGAAGCTATTCCGCGCTGACTCTGGAAACACCATATATTTT
cdr3_aa: CASSPKLFRADSGNTIYF

d_call: .
v_call: TRBV10-3
cdr3_length: 13
j_call: TRBJ1-2
clone_size: .
cdr3_nt: TGTGCCATCAGTACTGGACGGGAGGAGGGCTACACCTTC
cdr3_aa: CAISTGREEGYTF

d_call: TRBD1
v_call: TRBV18
cdr3_length: 15
j_call: TRBJ1-5
clone_size: .
cdr3_nt: TGTGCCAGCTCACCGGAGCAGGGGGCGGGTCAGCCCCAGCATTTT
cdr3_aa: CASSPEQGAGQPQHF

d_call: TRBD2
v_call: TRBV7-9
cdr3_length: 16
j_call: TRBJ2-7
clone_size: many
cdr3_nt: TGTGCCAGCAGCGCGCGGTCGAGCGGGATCCACTACGAGCAGTACTTC
cdr3_aa: CASSARSSGIHYEQYF

d_call: .
v_call: TRBV12-3/TRBV12-4
cdr3_length: 12
j_call: TRBJ2-1
clone_size: .
cdr3_nt: TGTGCCAGCAGAGGACTCTACGATGAGCAGTTCTTC
cdr3_aa: CASRGLYDEQFF

d_call: TRBD1
v_call: TRBV12-5
cdr3_length: 15
j_call: TRBJ2-7
clone_size: .
cdr3_nt: TGTGCTAGTGGTTTGAGCCGAGACAGGGCCTACGAGCAGTACTTC
cdr3_aa: CASGLSRDRAYEQYF

d_call: .
v_call: TRBV5-1
cdr3_length: 14
j_call: TRBJ1-6
clone_size: .
cdr3_nt: TGCGCCAGCAGCTTGGGACAGCCAGTTTCACCCCTCCACTTT
cdr3_aa: CASSLGQPVSPLHF

d_call: TRBD1
v_call: TRBV2
cdr3_length: 14
j_call: TRBJ2-5
clone_size: .
cdr3_nt: TGTGCCAGCACCCCCGGACAGGGATTTGAGACCCAGTACTTC
cdr3_aa: CASTPGQGFETQYF

d_call: TRBD1
v_call: TRBV6-5
cdr3_length: 14
j_call: TRBJ2-3
clone_size: .
cdr3_nt: TGTGCCAGCAGTAAGACAGGGGAGAGGAATACGCAGTATTTT
cdr3_aa: CASSKTGERNTQYF

d_call: TRBD2
v_call: TRBV15
cdr3_length: 18
j_call: TRBJ2-7
clone_size: .
cdr3_nt: TGTGCCACCAGCAGAGATCGCGGGACTAGCGGGTATACCTACGAGCAGTACTTC
cdr3_aa: CATSRDRGTSGYTYEQYF

d_call: .
v_call: TRBV12-3/TRBV12-4
cdr3_length: 13
j_call: TRBJ1-1
clone_size: once
cdr3_nt: TGTGCCAGCAGTTCGGGGGGAAGGACTGAAGCTTTCTTT
cdr3_aa: CASSSGGRTEAFF

d_call: .
v_call: TRBV11-3
cdr3_length: 15
j_call: TRBJ2-1
clone_size: few
cdr3_nt: TGTGCCAGCAGCTTATTCGCAGCGTCCTACAATGAGCAGTTCTTC
cdr3_aa: CASSLFAASYNEQFF

d_call: .
v_call: TRBV28
cdr3_length: 15
j_call: TRBJ2-3
clone_size: .
cdr3_nt: TGTGCCAGCAGTTTCACGACGGGGATTACAGATACGCAGTATTTT
cdr3_aa: CASSFTTGITDTQYF

d_call: .
v_call: TRBV5-1
cdr3_length: 16
j_call: TRBJ2-1
clone_size: few
cdr3_nt: TGCGCCAGCAGACCCCTGCCACTCGGCTCCTACAATGAGCAGTTCTTC
cdr3_aa: CASRPLPLGSYNEQFF

d_call: .
v_call: TRBV5-1
cdr3_length: 15
j_call: TRBJ2-7
clone_size: .
cdr3_nt: TGCGCCAGCAGCTTGGAGACATTCGTCCCTTACGAGCAGTACTTC
cdr3_aa: CASSLETFVPYEQYF

d_call: TRBD2
v_call: TRBV11-1
cdr3_length: 15
j_call: TRBJ2-1
clone_size: .
cdr3_nt: TGTGCCAGCAGCTTAGGAACTAGCGGCTACAATGAGCAGTTCTTC
cdr3_aa: CASSLGTSGYNEQFF

d_call: TRBD2
v_call: TRBV27
cdr3_length: 16
j_call: TRBJ2-7
clone_size: .
cdr3_nt: TGTGCCAGCAGTTCACGACTAGCCACCAGCTCCTACGAGCAGTACTTC
cdr3_aa: CASSSRLATSSYEQYF

d_call: TRBD1
v_call: TRBV10-3
cdr3_length: 17
j_call: TRBJ1-3
clone_size: .
cdr3_nt: TGTGCCATCAGTACCCCCAGGGGGGAAAACTCTGGAAACACCATATATTTT
cdr3_aa: CAISTPRGENSGNTIYF

d_call: .
v_call: TRBV15
cdr3_length: 14
j_call: TRBJ2-1
clone_size: .
cdr3_nt: TGTGCCACCAGCAGAGATTCTAGCAGCGGTGAGCAGTTCTTC
cdr3_aa: CATSRDSSSGEQFF

d_call: TRBD1
v_call: TRBV11-2
cdr3_length: 14
j_call: TRBJ2-7
clone_size: few
cdr3_nt: TGTGCCAGCAGCTTCCGGGACAGGGACTACGAGCAGTACTTC
cdr3_aa: CASSFRDRDYEQYF

d_call: TRBD1
v_call: TRBV6-2/TRBV6-3
cdr3_length: 18
j_call: TRBJ1-6
clone_size: .
cdr3_nt: TGTGCCAGCAGTTATTTGGGCCGGACAGGAGCTCGGAATTCACCCCTCCACTTT
cdr3_aa: CASSYLGRTGARNSPLHF

d_call: .
v_call: TRBV7-2
cdr3_length: 14
j_call: TRBJ1-2
clone_size: .
cdr3_nt: TGTGCCAGCACCTTCGGGGGGGTTAACTATGGCTACACCTTC
cdr3_aa: CASTFGGVNYGYTF

d_call: TRBD1
v_call: TRBV18
cdr3_length: 16
j_call: TRBJ1-3
clone_size: .
cdr3_nt: TGTGCCAGCTCACTGGCTACAGGGGACTCTGGAAACACCATATATTTT
cdr3_aa: CASSLATGDSGNTIYF

d_call: .
v_call: TRBV5-1
cdr3_length: 15
j_call: TRBJ1-4
clone_size: .
cdr3_nt: TGCGCCAGCAGCTTGGACAGTGTAACTAATGAAAAACTGTTTTTT
cdr3_aa: CASSLDSVTNEKLFF

d_call: TRBD1
v_call: TRBV19
cdr3_length: 17
j_call: TRBJ2-6
clone_size: once
cdr3_nt: TGTGCCAGTAGCCGCGGGACAGGGGACTCTGGGGCCAACGTCCTGACTTTC
cdr3_aa: CASSRGTGDSGANVLTF

d_call: TRBD2
v_call: TRBV5-1
cdr3_length: 16
j_call: TRBJ2-5
clone_size: .
cdr3_nt: TGCGCCAGCAGCCTTAGCGCGGGACTAGCGGGAGAGACCCAGTACTTC
cdr3_aa: CASSLSAGLAGETQYF

d_call: .
v_call: TRBV27
cdr3_length: 13
j_call: TRBJ1-3
clone_size: .
cdr3_nt: TGTGCCAGCAGTCCGAGGGAGGGAAACACCATATATTTT
cdr3_aa: CASSPREGNTIYF

d_call: TRBD2
v_call: TRBV7-9
cdr3_length: 17
j_call: TRBJ2-3
clone_size: .
cdr3_nt: TGTGCCAGCAGCCTTGGGTCACTAGCGGGAAGCACAGATACGCAGTATTTT
cdr3_aa: CASSLGSLAGSTDTQYF

d_call: TRBD1
v_call: TRBV30
cdr3_length: 17
j_call: TRBJ2-6
clone_size: .
cdr3_nt: TGTGCCTGGAGACCCGGGACAGGGAGAACTGGGGCCAACGTCCTGACTTTC
cdr3_aa: CAWRPGTGRTGANVLTF

d_call: .
v_call: TRBV5-1
cdr3_length: 11
j_call: TRBJ2-7
clone_size: .
cdr3_nt: TGCGCCAGCAGCTCCTCGTACGAGCAGTACTTC
cdr3_aa: CASSSSYEQYF

d_call: TRBD1
v_call: TRBV19
cdr3_length: 15
j_call: TRBJ1-3
clone_size: once
cdr3_nt: TGTGCCAGTAAGGCGGGACAGGGCTCTGGAAACACCATATATTTT
cdr3_aa: CASKAGQGSGNTIYF

d_call: TRBD1
v_call: TRBV2
cdr3_length: 13
j_call: TRBJ1-1
clone_size: .
cdr3_nt: TGTGCCAGTAACTTTAAGACAGGGCTTGAAGCTTTCTTT
cdr3_aa: CASNFKTGLEAFF

d_call: TRBD1
v_call: TRBV19
cdr3_length: 17
j_call: TRBJ2-2
clone_size: .
cdr3_nt: TGTGCCAGTACCTCTAATAGACAGGGATTGAACACCGGGGAGCTGTTTTTT
cdr3_aa: CASTSNRQGLNTGELFF

d_call: TRBD2
v_call: TRBV4-3
cdr3_length: 18
j_call: TRBJ2-2
clone_size: .
cdr3_nt: TGCGCCAGCAGCCACGATCTGGGACTAGCGGGTGTCACCGGGGAGCTGTTTTTT
cdr3_aa: CASSHDLGLAGVTGELFF

d_call: .
v_call: TRBV7-2
cdr3_length: 13
j_call: TRBJ1-5
clone_size: few
cdr3_nt: TGTGCCAGCAGCGCCCAGACTGAACAGCCCCAGCATTTT
cdr3_aa: CASSAQTEQPQHF